Following are 9 T cell receptor beta chains from one sample sequenced in a study of blood T cells in healthy people across ages. Next came a second PCR, run for 7 to 11 cycles, which used a sample-barcoded 5' primer along with a J-beta primer mix. MiXCR, applied by TCRdb to the 5' RACE reads, yields one record per CDR3 protein. The sample contains under 1,100,000 distinct CDR3 sequences, about 23% of which appear only once. The same specimen was also included in a second study, on T cells of mothers and their children.

The sequenced material came from blood. The source is a girl aged 2 to 9 in good health.

This clonotype has a handful of counts. V gene TRBV2 combines with J gene TRBJ2-5; possible D gene TRBD1, 6 bases. CDR1 and CDR2 (germline): SNHLY, FYNNEI. This CDR3 is 13 amino acids long. With 3 bases removed from V and 3 bases from J, the gap between germline ends came to 8 bases. Here the CDR3 DNA reads TGTGCCAGCAGTGAGTACAGGGAAGAGACCCAGTACTTC. Encoded protein: CASSEYREETQYF.

Comment on this clonotype: At one boundary the junction diverges from the germline segment, which might be a read error. The J gene is TRBJ2-2, the V gene TRBV28; 10 bases line up with TRBD2. In germline, CDR1 is MDHEN, CDR2 SYDVKM. The CDR3 sequence is 19 residues long. The CDR3 nucleotides are TGTGCCAGCAGTATAGGACTAGCGGATCCCCGAGGGGGGACCGGGGAGCCGTTTTTT. This gives the protein CASSIGLADPRGGTGEPFF.

This clonotype was detected only a few times. The chain links TRBV28 to TRBJ2-1; TRBD1 matches 7 bases. V was clipped by 1 base and J by 6 bases; unmatched bases: 6. Germline CDR1 is MDHEN and CDR2 is SYDVKM. The CDR3 is 15 amino acids. This chain's CDR3 is CASSLFRTGGNEQFF. The CDR3 region has the DNA TGTGCCAGCAGTTTATTCCGGACAGGAGGCAATGAGCAGTTCTTC.

V is TRBV5-1 and J is TRBJ2-1; TRBD1 aligns across 8 bases. The CDR3 is made up of 15 amino acids. After removal of 8 bases from V and 0 bases from J, the junction contained 7 bases not matched to a gene. Germline V CDR1 and CDR2: SGHRS, YFSETQ. CDR3 region: CASRDRPSSYNEQFF. CDR3 sequence (DNA): TGCGCCAGTAGGGACAGGCCGAGCTCCTACAATGAGCAGTTCTTC.

V usage is TRBV5-6 and J usage is TRBJ2-3; 10 bases agree with TRBD2. Losses at the gene ends were 0 bases for V and 5 bases for J; bases not matched to a gene: 6. Germline values: CDR1 SGHDT, CDR2 YYEEEE. This CDR3 spans 16 amino acids. CDR3 amino acids: CASSLEQRGGVDTQYF. The CDR3 bases are TGTGCCAGCAGCTTGGAGCAGCGGGGGGGCGTAGATACGCAGTATTTT.

The chain has TRBV21-1 and TRBJ2-7. TRBV21-1 represents a pseudogene. This CDR3 spans 17 amino acids. The CDR3 loop is CASSKAQKEIRLAEQYF. CDR3 sequence (DNA): TGTGCCAGCAGCAAAGCTCAAAAAGAGATTCGTTTGGCCGAGCAGTACTTC.

The chain uses TRBV4-3 and TRBJ1-2; TRBD1 aligns across 7 bases. The ends lost 4 bases at V and 8 bases at J; junction bases unmatched: 13. The CDR3 is made up of 15 amino acids. Germline-derived CDR1 and CDR2 are LGHNA and YSLEER. The CDR3 spells CASSPRQGANWGYTF. CDR3 DNA sequence: TGCGCCAGCAGCCCTAGACAGGGAGCAAACTGGGGCTACACCTTC.

This chain's CDR3 is CASSQVVVTETQYF. As DNA, the CDR3 is TGCGCCAGCAGCCAAGTAGTAGTTACGGAGACCCAGTACTTC. The gene calls are TRBV4-1 and TRBJ2-5; D is unclear. Germline CDR1 is MGHRA and CDR2 is YSYEKL. This CDR3 has 14 amino acids. Trimming removed 1 base at V and 5 bases at J, with 11 bases between.

The V and J genes are TRBV5-1 and TRBJ1-4; 7 bases align to TRBD1. Germline V gene lookup returns CDR1 SGHRS and CDR2 YFSETQ. V was pared by 5 bases and J by 8 bases, with 12 bases of the junction left unmatched. The CDR3 runs 15 residues. Here the CDR3 DNA reads TGCGCCAGCAGGACAGGGTTCGTCGCCGAGGAAAAACTGTTTTTT. It encodes CASRTGFVAEEKLFF.